Below are 9 T cell receptor beta chains sequenced from a single sample in a study of CD8 T cells in Susac syndrome. Random hexamers primed reverse transcription of about 0.45 to 1 ug RNA. TCRdb called the immunoSEQ multiplex PCR reads again in MiXCR, with one record for every CDR3 protein. The sample yields around 270,000 distinct CDR3 sequences, around 91% seen once. Sequences were obtained from CD8+ T cells from PBMCs. These TCRs come from a human donor with multiple sclerosis.

The J gene is TRBJ2-7, the V gene TRBV4-2; D is undetermined. The CDR3 consists of 18 residues. V gave up 0 bases and J gave up 1 base, with 19 bases separating them. Per germline, CDR1 LGHNA and CDR2 YNFKEQ. CDR3 in DNA: TGTGCCAGCAGCCAAGATTTGTACGACGCAGCCCGATCCTACGAGCAGTACTTC. Translating gives CASSQDLYDAARSYEQYF.

The chain combines TRBV6-2 or TRBV6-3 with TRBJ2-1; TRBD2 might be the D (7 bases). V was shortened by 7 bases and J by 4 bases, with 14 bases between the two germline ends. Germline V CDR1 and CDR2: MNHEY, SVGEGT. CDR3 size: 14 residues. The CDR3 protein is CASNSGGTYNEQFF. The CDR3 DNA reads TGTGCCAGCAACTCGGGGGGCACTTACAATGAGCAGTTCTTC.

V is TRBV18 and J is TRBJ1-2; TRBD1 agrees at 9 bases. The CDR3 spans 15 residues. CDR1 and CDR2 from the germline V gene are KGHSH and LQKENI. V trimming: 6 bases; J trimming: 4 bases; junction bases outside the gene matches: 9. CDR3: CASSPGTGSFYGYTF. The CDR3 coding sequence is TGTGCCAGCTCCCCCGGGACAGGGTCTTTCTATGGCTACACCTTC. The complete variable domain, with remaining parts taken from reference TRBV18 and TRBJ1-2, reads NAGVMQNPRHLVRRRGQEARLRCSPMKGHSHVYWYRQLPEEGLKFMVYLQKENIIDESGMPKERFSAEFPKEGPSILRIQQVVRGDSAAYFCASSPGTGSFYGYTFGSGTRLTVV.

The V call is TRBV7-9, the J call TRBJ2-3; D remains ambiguous. Germline loops: CDR1 SEHNR, CDR2 FQNEAQ (reference sequence). The CDR3 contains 13 residues. V shed 7 bases and J shed 0 bases, with 8 bases lying between them. The CDR3 loop is CASNVYSTDTQYF. In nucleotides, the CDR3 is TGTGCCAGCAACGTATATAGCACAGATACGCAGTATTTT.

In DNA form, the CDR3 reads TGTGCCACCAGCAGAGATGCCGTTTCCCGGCTAGCGGGGACAGATACGCAGTATTTT. It encodes CATSRDAVSRLAGTDTQYF. The chain recombines TRBV15 with TRBJ2-3, with 9 nucleotides matching TRBD2. V was clipped by 0 bases and J by 3 bases; unmatched bases: 13. Per the germline V gene, CDR1 is LNHNV and CDR2 is YYDKDF (reference sequence). This CDR3 has 19 amino acids.

A single count supports this clonotype. This chain's CDR3 is CASSVGTMGWTDTQYF. DNA of the CDR3: TGTGCCAGCAGCGTAGGGACGATGGGCTGGACAGATACGCAGTATTTT. The chain uses TRBV9 and TRBJ2-3; the D is unclear. V lost 0 bases and J lost 3, with 14 bases in between. Germline V gives CDR1 SGDLS, CDR2 YYNGEE. The CDR3 sequence is 16 residues long.

This chain links TRBV27 with TRBJ2-7; D remains ambiguous. The germline V gene has CDR1 MNHEY and CDR2 SMNVEV (reference sequence). V dropped 0 bases and J dropped 6 bases, with 6 bases sitting between them. The CDR3 contains 12 residues. The CDR3 is CASSLSDGEQYF. The DNA of the CDR3 is TGTGCCAGCAGTTTATCTGACGGCGAGCAGTACTTC.

The chain links TRBV29-1 to TRBJ2-7, with 9 bases matching TRBD1. The CDR3 is made up of 13 amino acids. Germline values: CDR1 SQVTM, CDR2 ANQGSEA. Trimming took 7 bases from V and 1 from J; bases not matched to a gene: 5. The CDR3 nucleotides read TGCAGCGCCTCGGGACAGGGATCCTACGAGCAGTACTTC. Translating gives CSASGQGSYEQYF.

J is TRBJ2-1 and V is TRBV7-6, with 10 bases lining up with TRBD1. Germline V lookup: CDR1 SGHVS, CDR2 FNYEAQ. The CDR3 covers 16 residues. The trim removed 5 bases at V and 7 bases at J, leaving 11 bases unmatched. Here the CDR3 reads CASSPAWGTGVNEQFF. The CDR3 coding sequence is TGTGCCAGCAGCCCAGCATGGGGGACAGGGGTAAATGAGCAGTTCTTC.